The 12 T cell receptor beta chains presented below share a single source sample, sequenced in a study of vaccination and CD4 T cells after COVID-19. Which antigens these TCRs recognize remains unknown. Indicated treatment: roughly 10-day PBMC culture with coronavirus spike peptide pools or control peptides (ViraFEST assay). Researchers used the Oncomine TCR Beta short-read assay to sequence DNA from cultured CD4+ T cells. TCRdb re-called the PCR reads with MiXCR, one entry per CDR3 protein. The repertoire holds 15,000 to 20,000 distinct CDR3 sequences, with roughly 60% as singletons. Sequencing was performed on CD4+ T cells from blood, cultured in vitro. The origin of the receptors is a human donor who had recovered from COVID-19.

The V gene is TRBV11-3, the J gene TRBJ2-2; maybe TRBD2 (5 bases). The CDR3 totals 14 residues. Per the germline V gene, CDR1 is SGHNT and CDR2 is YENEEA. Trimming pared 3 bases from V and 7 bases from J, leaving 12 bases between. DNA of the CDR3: TGTGCCAGCAGCTTGGGTCTAGCCAACGGGGAGCTGTTTTTT. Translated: CASSLGLANGELFF.

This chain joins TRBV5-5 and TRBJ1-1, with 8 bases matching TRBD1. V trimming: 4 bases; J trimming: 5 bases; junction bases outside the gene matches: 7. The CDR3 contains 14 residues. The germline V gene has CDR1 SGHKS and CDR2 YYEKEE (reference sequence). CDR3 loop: CASSPRQGLTEAFF. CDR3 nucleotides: TGTGCCAGCAGCCCTAGACAGGGGCTAACTGAAGCTTTCTTT.

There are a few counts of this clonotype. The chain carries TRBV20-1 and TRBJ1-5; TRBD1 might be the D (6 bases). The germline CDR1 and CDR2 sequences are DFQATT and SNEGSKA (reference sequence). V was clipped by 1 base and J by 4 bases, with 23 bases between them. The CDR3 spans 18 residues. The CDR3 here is CSARGRAGGARSNQPQHF. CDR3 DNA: TGCAGTGCTAGAGGGAGGGCGGGGGGCGCCCGGAGTAATCAGCCCCAGCATTTT.

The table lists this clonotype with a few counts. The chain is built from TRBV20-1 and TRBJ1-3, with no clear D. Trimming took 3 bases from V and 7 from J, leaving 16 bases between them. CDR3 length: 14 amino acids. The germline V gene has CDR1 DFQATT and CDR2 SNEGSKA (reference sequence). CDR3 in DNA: TGCAGTGCTAGGAGGGCAGGCCCTCAGAACACCATATATTTT. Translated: CSARRAGPQNTIYF.

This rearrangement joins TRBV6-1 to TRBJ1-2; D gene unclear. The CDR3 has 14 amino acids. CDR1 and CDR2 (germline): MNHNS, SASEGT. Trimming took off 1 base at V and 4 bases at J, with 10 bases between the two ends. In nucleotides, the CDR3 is TGTGCCAGCAGTGAAGGACCGAGTCTCTATGGCTACACCTTC. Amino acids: CASSEGPSLYGYTF.

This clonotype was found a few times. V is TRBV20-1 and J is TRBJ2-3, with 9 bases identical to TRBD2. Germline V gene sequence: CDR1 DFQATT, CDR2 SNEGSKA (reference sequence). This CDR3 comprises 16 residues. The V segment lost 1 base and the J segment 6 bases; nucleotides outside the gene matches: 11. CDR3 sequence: CSARAAVSGRGDTQYF. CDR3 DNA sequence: TGCAGTGCTAGAGCCGCGGTTAGCGGGAGAGGGGATACGCAGTATTTT.

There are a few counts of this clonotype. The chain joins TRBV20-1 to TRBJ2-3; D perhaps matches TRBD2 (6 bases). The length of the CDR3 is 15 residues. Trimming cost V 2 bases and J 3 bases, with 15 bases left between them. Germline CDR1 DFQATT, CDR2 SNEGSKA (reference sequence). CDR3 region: CSARNWRDPTDTQYF. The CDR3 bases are TGCAGTGCTAGAAATTGGCGGGACCCTACAGATACGCAGTATTTT.

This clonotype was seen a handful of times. The CDR3 region is CASRGTHITNQPQHF. Here the CDR3 DNA reads TGTGCCAGCAGAGGGACGCACATAACCAATCAGCCCCAGCATTTT. The chain employs TRBV6-1 and TRBJ1-5, with D possibly TRBD1 on 5 matching bases. V shed 6 bases and J shed 3 bases, with 15 bases lying between them. This CDR3 has 15 residues. Germline CDR1 and CDR2: MNHNS and SASEGT.

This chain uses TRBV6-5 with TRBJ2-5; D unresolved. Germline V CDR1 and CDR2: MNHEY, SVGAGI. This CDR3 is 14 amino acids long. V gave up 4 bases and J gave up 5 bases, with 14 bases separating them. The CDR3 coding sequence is TGTGCCAGCAGTTCCAAGAGAGGTCGGGAGACCCAGTACTTC. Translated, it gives CASSSKRGRETQYF.

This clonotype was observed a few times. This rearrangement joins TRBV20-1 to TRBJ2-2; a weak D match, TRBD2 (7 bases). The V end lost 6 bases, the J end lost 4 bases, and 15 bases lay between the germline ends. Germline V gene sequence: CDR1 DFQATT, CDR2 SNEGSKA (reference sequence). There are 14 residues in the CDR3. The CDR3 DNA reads TGCAGTGCAGAACGGGGGGCTGGCACCGGGGAGCTGTTTTTT. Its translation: CSAERGAGTGELFF.

CDR3 sequence reads: CAWSWDSNQPQHF. CDR3 sequence (DNA): TGTGCCTGGAGTTGGGATAGCAATCAGCCCCAGCATTTT. The genes are TRBV30 and TRBJ1-5, with no clear D. Trimming took off 2 bases at V and 0 bases at J, with 5 bases between the two ends. CDR1 and CDR2 from the germline V gene are GTSNPN and SVGIG (reference sequence). This CDR3 has 13 amino acids.

The CDR3: CATSEANNEQFF. The CDR3, as DNA: TGTGCCACCAGTGAAGCGAACAATGAGCAGTTCTTC. The chain joins TRBV24-1 to TRBJ2-1; no definite D call. Between the trimmed V and J ends, which lost 4 bases and 5 bases, there was a span of 5 bases. This CDR3 spans 12 amino acids. CDR1 is KGHDR and CDR2 is SFDVKD in the germline V gene.